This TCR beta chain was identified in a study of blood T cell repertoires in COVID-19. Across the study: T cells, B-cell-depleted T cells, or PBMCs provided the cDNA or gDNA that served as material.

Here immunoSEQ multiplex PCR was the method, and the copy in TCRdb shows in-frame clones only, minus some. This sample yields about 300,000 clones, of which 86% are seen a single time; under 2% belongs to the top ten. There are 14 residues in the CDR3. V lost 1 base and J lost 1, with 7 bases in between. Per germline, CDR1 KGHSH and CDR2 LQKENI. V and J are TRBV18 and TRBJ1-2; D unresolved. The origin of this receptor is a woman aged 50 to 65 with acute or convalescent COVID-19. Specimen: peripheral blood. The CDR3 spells CASSPRQDNYGYTF. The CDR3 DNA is TGTGCCAGCTCACCACGGCAGGATAACTATGGCTACACCTTC.